This TCR beta chain was documented in a study of tumor-infiltrating lymphocytes in primary liver carcinoma (TCRdb year 2017). For context, the study as a whole: The five patients, three men and two women aged 30 to 69 years, had hepatocellular carcinoma (four) or combined HCC and intrahepatic cholangiocarcinoma (one). The five patients had tumors of stage T1-T3 N0M0, with maximum diameters ranging from about 4 to 11 cm. Each sample produced roughly 3.5 to 7.5 million productive TCRbeta reads, and read depth showed no significant difference between tissue types. The study combined TCRbeta repertoire sequencing, expression microarrays and whole-exome sequencing across five regions of each liver tumor, with adjacent normal tissue and blood. A total of about 35 specimens from 5 patients, comprising 25 or so tumor regions, 5 adjacent noncancerous liver tissues and 5 peripheral blood samples, were covered by TCRbeta repertoire sequencing. Agilent mRNA microarray profiling was performed on the 25 tumor region samples to relate TCRbeta repertoire diversity to the local molecular phenotype. Repertoires from technical replicates were highly reproducible, with mean shared-clone rates roughly 0.86 and correlation coefficients above 0.95. Overall study outcomes, separate from this receptor: Because only the TCR beta chain was sequenced and unpaired alpha chains were not captured, true repertoire diversity is likely underestimated. Pairs of tumor regions showed greater repertoire overlap (mean roughly 35%) than tumor-adjacent pairs (roughly 17%) or tumor-blood pairs (roughly 14%), which is consistent with antigen-driven expansion. The study included only a few patients, and the authors note findings should be validated in a larger study. Compared with blood, tumors had a significantly larger share of the repertoire taken up by the top 250 clones (p = 0.039). Since the samples were bulk and unsorted, there was no way to compare CD4+ and CD8+ T cell repertoires. Only about 7-24% of top clones were present in all five regions of a tumor, suggesting spatial heterogeneity of tumor-infiltrating T cells.

A constant-region primer and ProtoScript II reverse transcriptase were used to reverse-transcribe TCRbeta-specific cDNA from around 530 ng total RNA. TCRbeta libraries were built with three nested multiplex PCR rounds, a slightly modified ARM-PCR procedure. The first two PCR rounds used multiplex TRBV1-TRBV30 forward primers with a Cbeta reverse primer, each for about 11 cycles. Sample barcodes and Illumina adapters were attached in a final 25-cycle PCR using Deep VentR polymerase. Amplicons of 200-500 bp were gel-purified with a QIAquick gel extraction kit before sequencing. The TCRbeta amplicons were sequenced with 250-bp paired-end reads on an Illumina HiSeq 2500. In the source study's methods: Quality trimming of reads was performed with Trimmomatic v0.33, and paired reads were merged with FLASH v1.2.11 so that full CDR3 sequences could be recovered. V, D and J germline segments were assigned to the rearranged TCRbeta sequences using MiGEC v1.2.1b. VDJtools v1.0.0 computed clonotype statistics and Shannon-Wiener diversity indices. To reduce sampling bias, subsequent analyses other than the diversity analysis used only the 250 most abundant clonotypes in each sample. TCRdb reprocessing: public reads trimmed at Q25 with fastp, clones called with MiXCR, in-frame beta chains kept. Each CDR3 protein appears once, grouped with its most common genes and DNA. Here the V and J calls rest on TCRdb's processing, not on the authors' analysis. Within this sample are 44,000 or so distinct CDR3 sequences, with 65% to 80% of them counted one time only. The ten top clones hold approximately 31% of the sample.

V and J lose 8 bases and 2 bases, and a span of 20 bases separates them. The CDR1 and CDR2 encoded by the germline V gene (reference sequence) are MNHNY and SVGAGI. From the cysteine up to the phenylalanine, the CDR3 has a length of 16 residues. The read is trimmed to its CDR3 DNA, 48 bases read in frame from base 1. Without any cell sorting, total RNA and DNA were extracted together from roughly 21-30 mg of bulk tissue using the AllPrep DNA/RNA mini kit. Four to six patients with histopathologically diagnosed primary liver carcinoma underwent surgical resection in China between late 2015 and early 2016. Patients had chronic HBV infection and were treatment-naive at sampling. Five spatially separated regions were sampled per tumor: superior, inferior, left-lateral and right-lateral poles, plus the tumor centre. Histological examination found more than 75% viable tumor cells in every tumor sample. Each fresh piece of tumor and adjacent tissue was cut in two, with one half stored in RNAlater at -80 degrees C and the other half sent for histology.

Points on this clonotype: Its antigen has not been determined. The input lacks base qualities; no much larger clone sits a single base away.

The receptor comes from a man between 40 and 49 years old with primary liver carcinoma and hepatitis B virus infection. The sequence joins TRBV6-6 to TRBJ2-3; a weak D assignment points to TRBD2 (6 bases agree). The sequencing input was liver tumor tissue from sampling region 5. In the paper's terms, the cell subset or site label means: tumor region T5, tumor centre. CDR3 loop: CASGPRATRLTDTQYF. The nucleotides are TGTGCCAGCGGACCCCGCGCGACTAGGCTCACAGATACGCAGTATTTT.